This TCR beta chain was captured in a study of blood T cell repertoires in COVID-19. Study-wide context: Whether acute or convalescent, the COVID-19 samples came from the United States, Italy and Spain. PBMCs, B-cell-depleted T cells, or T cells provided the cDNA or gDNA that made up the material.

Profiling relied on immunoSEQ multiplex PCR, and the TCRdb table lists in-frame clones only, not all of them. The table shows 200,000 to 250,000 clones, with roughly four fifths occurring only once. From germline, CDR1 is MNHNS and CDR2 SASEGT. The CDR3 covers 16 residues. Trimming removed 1 base from V and 6 bases from J, with 15 bases in between. Sequenced input: peripheral blood. The chain employs TRBV6-1 and TRBJ1-4, with D possibly TRBD1 on 5 matching bases. The TCR comes from a young woman with acute or convalescent COVID-19. The CDR3 sequence: CASSEVNPPGDEKLFF. CDR3 bases: TGTGCCAGCAGTGAAGTTAATCCCCCGGGGGATGAAAAACTGTTTTTT.